This TCR beta chain was recovered during a study of T cells after yellow fever vaccination. MiXCR, run by TCRdb on the 5' RACE reads, gives a single entry per CDR3 protein. The repertoire holds fewer than 400,000 distinct CDR3 sequences, with roughly 10% as singletons. The V end was cut by 3 bases, the J end by 3 bases, with 7 bases between. Germline CDR1 reads MNHNY; CDR2 reads SVGAGI (reference sequence). The CDR3 length is 13 residues. This clonotype was detected many times. This sequence was found in a man aged 18 to 30 who received the YFV17D yellow fever vaccine. This material consisted of CD4+ T cells sorted from PBMCs, taken 45 days after the yellow fever booster vaccination. The chain recombines TRBV6-6 with TRBJ2-3; D ambiguous. The CDR3 sequence is CASSYHTTDTQYF. The CDR3 DNA sequence: TGTGCCAGCAGTTATCACACTACAGATACGCAGTATTTT.